This T cell receptor beta chain was profiled in a study of spatial heterogeneity in lung cancer. Per germline, CDR1 SGHTA and CDR2 FQGNSA. Trimming shortened V by 5 bases and J by 2 bases, and 13 bases separated the two germline ends. The CDR3 consists of 15 residues. Sample time point: blood at routine non-recurrence follow-up after resection. Tumor, nontumor lung or frozen PBMC supplied whole RNA, sequenced without sorting. MiXCR was run by TCRdb on the 5' RACE reads, yielding one entry per CDR3 protein. Counted here are nearly 95,000 distinct CDR3 sequences, roughly a fifth occurring once; the ten biggest clones make up about a fifth. This clonotype was observed many times.

The source was PBMCs, collected at follow-up. The rearrangement uses TRBV7-2 and TRBJ1-5; D not resolved. This sequence was found in a male donor with early-stage non-small cell lung cancer. CDR3 sequence: CASSRGELGNQPQHF. In DNA, the CDR3 is TGTGCCAGCAGCCGCGGGGAGTTAGGCAATCAGCCCCAGCATTTT.